This is a list of T cell receptor beta chains from one sample in a study of shared clonotypes between healthy human individuals. This table comes from immunoSEQ multiplex PCR, and its TCRdb copy is limited to in-frame clones, with some not included. This sample has about 2.1 million clones, with around 95% found just once. The sequencing input was naive CD8+ T cells from PBMCs. All receptors come from a young man in good health. Some clones in this sample may be carry-over from other donors' samples. Each CDR3 is given with its conserved first and last residue. A D gene is named only where the DNA matches it firmly. The listing skips clone size in some rows; elsewhere it reads once, few, many or a size class.

v_call	d_call	j_call	clone_size	cdr3_aa	cdr3_nt
TRBV7-8	.	TRBJ1-1	.	CASSLAGSGYTEAFF	TGTGCCAGCAGCTTAGCGGGTTCGGGGTACACTGAAGCTTTCTTT
TRBV9	.	TRBJ2-3	.	CASSEHPGLGTDTQYF	TGTGCCAGCAGCGAACACCCGGGACTCGGCACAGATACGCAGTATTTT
TRBV28	TRBD1	TRBJ1-4	.	CASSHSPGTGGSLFF	TGTGCCAGCAGTCATTCTCCCGGGACAGGGGGCTCCCTGTTTTTT
TRBV15	TRBD1	TRBJ2-7	.	CATSREGQEGRYF	TGTGCCACCAGCAGAGAGGGACAGGAGGGCCGGTACTTC
TRBV7-9	.	TRBJ2-7	.	CASSPPGAAPYEQYF	TGTGCCAGCAGCCCCCCCGGGGCGGCCCCCTACGAGCAGTACTTC
TRBV11-2	.	TRBJ2-7	.	CASSLAEYEQYF	TGTGCCAGCAGCCTTGCAGAATACGAGCAGTACTTC
TRBV7-9	.	TRBJ2-4	.	CATGGGGRGRNLAKNIQYF	TGTGCCACCGGAGGTGGGGGGCGGGGGAGAAACCTAGCCAAAAACATTCAGTACTTC
TRBV11-2	.	TRBJ1-3	once	CASSLGRTGNTIYF	TGTGCCAGCAGCTTAGGCAGGACTGGAAACACCATATATTTT
TRBV6-1	.	TRBJ1-1	.	CASSEDLEAFF	TGTGCCAGCAGTGAGGATCTAGAAGCTTTCTTT
TRBV28	.	TRBJ2-3	.	CASSYRTVVARVRQYF	TGTGCCAGCAGTTATCGGACGGTTGTAGCTAGAGTTCGGCAGTATTTT
TRBV27	.	TRBJ2-6	.	CASRVGLLSGANVLTF	TGTGCCAGCCGCGTCGGCCTACTCTCTGGGGCCAACGTCCTGACTTTC
TRBV7-6	.	TRBJ2-1	.	CASSFEAGEAEQFF	TGTGCCAGCAGCTTTGAGGCAGGGGAGGCTGAGCAGTTCTTC
TRBV6-1	.	TRBJ2-4	.	CASSGKTGAKNIQYF	TGTGCCAGCAGTGGAAAAACGGGGGCCAAAAACATTCAGTACTTC
TRBV2	.	TRBJ2-7	.	CASSVPQGVEQYF	TGTGCCAGCAGTGTGCCGCAGGGCGTAGAGCAGTACTTC
TRBV4-1	TRBD1	TRBJ1-4	.	CASSPRGGGLNEKLFF	TGCGCCAGCAGCCCCCGGGGAGGGGGCCTAAATGAAAAACTGTTTTTT
TRBV9	.	TRBJ2-1	.	CASSVGGGTEQFF	TGTGCCAGCAGCGTTGGAGGGGGCACTGAGCAGTTCTTC
TRBV5-8	TRBD2	TRBJ2-5	.	CASSLYRTSDQETQYF	TGTGCCAGCAGCTTGTATAGGACTAGCGACCAAGAGACCCAGTACTTC
TRBV6-5	TRBD2	TRBJ2-5	.	CASSYSLLAGEKTQYF	TGTGCCAGCAGTTACTCGCTCTTAGCGGGCGAGAAAACCCAGTACTTC
TRBV7-9	.	TRBJ1-5	.	CASSLGGAGQPQHF	TGTGCCAGCAGCTTAGGGGGCGCAGGGCAGCCCCAGCATTTT
TRBV7-9	TRBD1	TRBJ2-1	.	CASSLGGQGNEQFF	TGTGCCAGCAGCTTAGGGGGACAGGGAAATGAGCAGTTCTTC
TRBV7-9	.	TRBJ2-7	.	CASSLSSYEQYF	TGTGCCAGCAGCCTTAGTTCCTACGAGCAGTACTTC
TRBV9	TRBD2	TRBJ2-1	.	CASSVATLAGEAFF	TGTGCCAGCAGCGTAGCTACCCTAGCGGGAGAGGCGTTCTTC
TRBV6-1	TRBD2	TRBJ2-1	.	CASSEVSGAYNEQFF	TGTGCCAGCAGTGAAGTGAGCGGGGCTTACAATGAGCAGTTCTTC
TRBV28	.	TRBJ2-1	.	CASSYRGNNEQFF	TGTGCCAGCAGTTACCGGGGCAACAATGAGCAGTTCTTC